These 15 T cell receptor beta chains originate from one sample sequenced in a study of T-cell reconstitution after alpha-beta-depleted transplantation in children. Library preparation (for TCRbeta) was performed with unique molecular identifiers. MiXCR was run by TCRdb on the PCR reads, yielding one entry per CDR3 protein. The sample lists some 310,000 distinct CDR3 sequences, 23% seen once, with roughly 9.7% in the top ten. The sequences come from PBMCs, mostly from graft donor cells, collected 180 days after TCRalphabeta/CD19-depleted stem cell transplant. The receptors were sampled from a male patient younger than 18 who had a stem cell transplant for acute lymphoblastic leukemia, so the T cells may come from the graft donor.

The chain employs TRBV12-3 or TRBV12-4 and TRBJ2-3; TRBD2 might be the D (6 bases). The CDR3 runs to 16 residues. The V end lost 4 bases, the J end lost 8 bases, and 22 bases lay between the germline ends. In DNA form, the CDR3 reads TGTGCCAGCAGTTCAAACAGCGGGCGGTGGATGCGTACGCAGTATTTT. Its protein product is CASSSNSGRWMRTQYF.

As DNA, the CDR3 is TGCGCCAGCAGCGTGGACAGCCCGCCCTACCCCTCTGGAAACACCATATATTTT. Amino acids: CASSVDSPPYPSGNTIYF. The gene calls are TRBV5-1 and TRBJ1-3; tentative D call: TRBD1 (6 bases). This CDR3 has 18 amino acids. Germline lookup yields CDR1 SGHRS and CDR2 YFSETQ. V lost 4 bases to trimming and J lost 0 bases, with 20 bases between them. Using reference TRBV5-1 and TRBJ1-3 for the parts outside the CDR3, the full variable domain is KAGVTQTPRYLIKTRGQQVTLSCSPISGHRSVSWYQQTPGQGLQFLFEYFSETQRNKGNFPGRFSGRQFSNSRSEMNVSTLELGDSALYLCASSVDSPPYPSGNTIYFGEGSWLTVV.

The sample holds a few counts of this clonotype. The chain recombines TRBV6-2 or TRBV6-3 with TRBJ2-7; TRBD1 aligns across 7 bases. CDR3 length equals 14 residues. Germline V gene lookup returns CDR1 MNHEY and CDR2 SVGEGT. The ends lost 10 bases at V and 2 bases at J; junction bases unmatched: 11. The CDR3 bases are TGTGCCATCACCACGGACAGGCCCCCCTACGAGCAGTACTTC. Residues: CAITTDRPPYEQYF.

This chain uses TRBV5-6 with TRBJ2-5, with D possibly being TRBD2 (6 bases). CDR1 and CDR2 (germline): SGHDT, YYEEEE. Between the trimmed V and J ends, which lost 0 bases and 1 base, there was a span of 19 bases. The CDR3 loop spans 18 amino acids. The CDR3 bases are TGTGCCAGCAGCTTGGGGAGACTAGGAGTCGTGGGCCAAGAGACCCAGTACTTC. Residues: CASSLGRLGVVGQETQYF.

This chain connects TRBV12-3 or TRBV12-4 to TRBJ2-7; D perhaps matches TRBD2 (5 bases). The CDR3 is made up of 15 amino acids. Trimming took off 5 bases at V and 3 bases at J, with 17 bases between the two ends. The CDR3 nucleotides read TGTGCCAGCAGTCCGCCTGGACTCCTCAACTACGAGCAGTACTTC. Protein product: CASSPPGLLNYEQYF.

CDR3 bases: TGCAGTGCCGAGTCGGGGGGCGACGAGCAGTACTTC. Translation gives CSAESGGDEQYF. This sequence joins TRBV20-1 and TRBJ2-7; maybe TRBD2 (7 bases). The germline V gene has CDR1 DFQATT and CDR2 SNEGSKA (reference sequence). This CDR3 is built from 12 residues. The ends were cut back, 6 bases at V and 5 bases at J, with 14 bases in the middle.

The CDR3 DNA is TGTGCCAGCAGCTTGAGGACTAGCGGGAGTAAAGAGACCCAGTACTTC. Encoded protein: CASSLRTSGSKETQYF. This chain joins TRBV5-6 and TRBJ2-5; 13 bases map to TRBD2. CDR1 is SGHDT and CDR2 is YYEEEE in the germline V gene. This CDR3 spans 16 amino acids. V lost 1 base to trimming and J lost 3 bases; unmatched junction nucleotides: 3.

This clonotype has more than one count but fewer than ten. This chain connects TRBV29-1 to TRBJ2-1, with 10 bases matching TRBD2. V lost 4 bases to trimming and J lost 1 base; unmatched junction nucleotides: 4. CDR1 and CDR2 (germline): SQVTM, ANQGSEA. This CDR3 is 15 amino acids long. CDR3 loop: CSVVRAGGSYNEQFF. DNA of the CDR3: TGCAGCGTTGTTCGAGCGGGAGGGTCCTACAATGAGCAGTTCTTC.

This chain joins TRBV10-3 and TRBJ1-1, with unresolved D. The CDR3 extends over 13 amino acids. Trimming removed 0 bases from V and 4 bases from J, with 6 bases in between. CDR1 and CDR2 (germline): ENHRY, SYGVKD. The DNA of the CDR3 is TGTGCCATCAGTGAGTCGACTCCCACTGAAGCTTTCTTT. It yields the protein CAISESTPTEAFF.

The CDR3 loop reads CASSQAATGEETQYF. The CDR3 DNA follows: TGCGCCAGCAGCCAAGCTGCGACAGGGGAAGAGACCCAGTACTTC. The rearrangement uses TRBV4-1 and TRBJ2-5, with 8 positions matching TRBD1. Germline V gene lookup returns CDR1 MGHRA and CDR2 YSYEKL. The V gene end was trimmed by 1 base and the J gene end by 3 bases; junction bases not matched to a gene: 4. The CDR3 length is 15 residues.

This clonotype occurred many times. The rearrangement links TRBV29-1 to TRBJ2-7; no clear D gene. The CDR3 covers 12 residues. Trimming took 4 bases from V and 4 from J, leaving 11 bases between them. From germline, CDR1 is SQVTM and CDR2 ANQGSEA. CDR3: CSVAKGIYEQYF. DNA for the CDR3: TGCAGCGTTGCTAAAGGGATATACGAGCAGTACTTC.

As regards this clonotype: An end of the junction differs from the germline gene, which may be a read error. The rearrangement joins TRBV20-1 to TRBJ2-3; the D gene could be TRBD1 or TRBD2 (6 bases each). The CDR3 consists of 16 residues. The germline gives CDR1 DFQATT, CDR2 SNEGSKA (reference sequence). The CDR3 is CSARGGLATTKLLRIF. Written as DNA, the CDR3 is TGCAGTGCTAGAGGGGGGCTAGCGACTACTAAGCTCCTCCGTATTTTT.

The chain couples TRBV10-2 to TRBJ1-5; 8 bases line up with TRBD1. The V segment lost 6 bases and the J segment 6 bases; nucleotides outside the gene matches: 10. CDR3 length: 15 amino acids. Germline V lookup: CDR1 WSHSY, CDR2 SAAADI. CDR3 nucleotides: TGCGCCAGCAGACCCGGACAGGGTAGGGGTCAGCCCCAGCATTTT. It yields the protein CASRPGQGRGQPQHF.

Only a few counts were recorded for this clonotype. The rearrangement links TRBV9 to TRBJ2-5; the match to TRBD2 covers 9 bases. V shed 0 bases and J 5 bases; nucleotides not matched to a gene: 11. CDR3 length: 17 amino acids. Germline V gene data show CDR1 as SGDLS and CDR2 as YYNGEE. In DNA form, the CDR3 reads TGTGCCAGCAGCGTAGGGGGACTAGCTACATGGGGGGAGACCCAGTACTTC. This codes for CASSVGGLATWGETQYF.

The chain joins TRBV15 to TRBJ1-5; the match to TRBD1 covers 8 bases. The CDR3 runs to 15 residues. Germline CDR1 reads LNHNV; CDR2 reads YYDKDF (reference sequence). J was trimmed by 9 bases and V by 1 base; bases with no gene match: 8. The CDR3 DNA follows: TGTGCCACCAGCAGAGCTTCCAGGGGGCAGGGGCCCCAGCATTTT. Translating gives CATSRASRGQGPQHF.